The 28 T cell receptor beta chains below all came from one sample that was sequenced in a study of CD8 T cells in ankylosing spondylitis. General study findings and limits: Made up of about eight highly homologous variants, a TCR beta motif appeared characteristic of ankylosing spondylitis blood.

TCRdb reanalysed the 5' RACE reads using MiXCR and keeps one entry per CDR3 protein. The repertoire holds 750,000 to 850,000 distinct CDR3 sequences, with about 12% as singletons. No antigen has been identified for these receptors. Sequenced input: blood, either unsorted or a sorted T cell fraction (not recorded which). Receptors originate from a male donor with ankylosing spondylitis.

This clonotype was found many times. CDR3 coding DNA: TGTGCCAGCAGCCGCAGAGGAACCGGGGAGCTGTTTTTT. Amino acid sequence: CASSRRGTGELFF. V usage is TRBV5-6 and J usage is TRBJ2-2, with D unresolved. Germline V gives CDR1 SGHDT, CDR2 YYEEEE. The CDR3 length is 13 residues. The V end was cut by 4 bases, the J end by 5 bases, with 9 bases between.

The chain recombines TRBV7-2 with TRBJ1-1; D not certain. In germline, CDR1 is SGHTA, CDR2 FQGNSA. CDR3 length equals 14 residues. V lost 4 bases and J lost 1, with 10 bases in between. CDR3 residues: CASSWVSQNTEAFF. In nucleotides, the CDR3 is TGTGCCAGCAGCTGGGTCAGCCAGAACACTGAAGCTTTCTTT.

The J gene is TRBJ2-7, the V gene TRBV5-5; D unclear. Per the germline V gene, CDR1 is SGHKS and CDR2 is YYEKEE (reference sequence). The CDR3 is 15 amino acids. The V end was cut by 2 bases, the J end by 1 base, with 13 bases between. CDR3 amino acids: CASSFLFPESYEQYF. The CDR3 DNA follows: TGTGCCAGCAGCTTTCTTTTTCCGGAATCCTACGAGCAGTACTTC.

V gene TRBV20-1 combines with J gene TRBJ1-1; D gene unclear. The germline V gene has CDR1 DFQATT and CDR2 SNEGSKA (reference sequence). The CDR3 length is 14 residues. The V end lost 3 bases, the J end lost 0 bases, and 11 bases lay between the germline ends. The CDR3, as DNA: TGCAGTGCTAGCTTAGGTCCTTTGAACACTGAAGCTTTCTTT. Protein: CSASLGPLNTEAFF.

This clonotype was detected only a few times. The V and J genes are TRBV5-5 and TRBJ2-2; 7 positions match TRBD2. The length of the CDR3 is 16 residues. Germline trimming cut 2 bases from V and 5 bases from J; bases unmatched to any gene: 9. The germline V gene encodes CDR1 SGHKS and CDR2 YYEKEE (reference sequence). As DNA, the CDR3 is TGTGCCAGCAGCTTCCAGAGCGGGGTTTGGACCGGGGAGCTGTTTTTT. It yields the protein CASSFQSGVWTGELFF.

In this sample, this clonotype turned up a few times. J is TRBJ2-1 and V is TRBV7-9, with D maybe TRBD2 (6 bases). This CDR3 contains 16 residues. Trimming pared 5 bases from V and 4 bases from J, leaving 18 bases between. Germline V gives CDR1 SEHNR, CDR2 FQNEAQ (reference sequence). The CDR3 sequence: CASSRLTGERYNEQFF. The CDR3 bases are TGTGCCAGCAGCCGCCTCACGGGGGAAAGATACAATGAGCAGTTCTTC.

This rearrangement joins TRBV5-1 to TRBJ1-4; D gene uncertain. V dropped 2 bases and J dropped 3 bases, with 8 bases sitting between them. Germline lookup yields CDR1 SGHRS and CDR2 YFSETQ. This CDR3 is built from 14 residues. The CDR3 DNA follows: TGCGCCAGCAGCTTAGGGTTAGCTAATGAAAAACTGTTTTTT. It is translated as CASSLGLANEKLFF.

Only a few counts were recorded for this clonotype. V and J are TRBV4-3 and TRBJ2-7; 11 nucleotides match TRBD2. CDR3 length: 15 residues. Trimming removed 7 bases from V and 5 bases from J; junction bases left unmatched: 10. Germline CDR1 reads LGHNA; CDR2 reads YSLEER. As DNA, the CDR3 is TGCGCCAGCACCCAGGGACTAGCGGAGCACAACGAGCAGTACTTC. Protein: CASTQGLAEHNEQYF.

Only one count was recorded for this clonotype. This chain joins TRBV6-2 or TRBV6-3 and TRBJ2-5; D is possibly TRBD2 (6 bases). The CDR3 is made up of 16 amino acids. Germline V lookup: CDR1 MNHEY, CDR2 SVGEGT. Deletions cut 0 bases from V and 5 bases from J, with 16 bases between. CDR3 nucleotides: TGTGCCAGCAGTTACTCGTTGTACGCGGGGCTGGAGACCCAGTACTTC. Encoded protein: CASSYSLYAGLETQYF.

V and J are TRBV20-1 and TRBJ2-1; 10 bases map to TRBD2. CDR3 length: 17 amino acids. Germline CDR1 is DFQATT and CDR2 is SNEGSKA (reference sequence). J gave up 1 base and V 1 base, and 7 bases lay outside the gene matches. The CDR3 DNA follows: TGCAGTGCTAGAGTAGGGAGCGGGAGGGTATCCTACAATGAGCAGTTCTTC. As protein: CSARVGSGRVSYNEQFF.

The chain is built from TRBV10-3 and TRBJ2-2; TRBD1 matches at 8 bases. With V trimmed by 7 bases and J by 5 bases, 6 bases remained unmatched. Germline CDR1 ENHRY, CDR2 SYGVKD. This CDR3 has 14 residues. The CDR3 coding sequence is TGTGCCATCACCAACAGGGGGTATACCGGGGAGCTGTTTTTT. It specifies CAITNRGYTGELFF.

This clonotype was recorded a few times. The genes are TRBV20-1 and TRBJ2-7; D gene ambiguous. Trimming removed 6 bases from V and 12 bases from J, with 18 bases in between. CDR1 DFQATT and CDR2 SNEGSKA come from the germline V gene (reference sequence). This CDR3 region has 11 residues. The CDR3 nucleotides are TGCAGTGCCTCTGCCGGGCCCGTCAGGTACTTC. Encoded protein: CSASAGPVRYF.

This chain's CDR3 is CASSLGAGTDSGANVLTF. CDR3 sequence (DNA): TGTGCCAGCAGCTTAGGAGCAGGGACAGACTCTGGGGCCAACGTCCTGACTTTC. The rearrangement joins TRBV11-1 to TRBJ2-6; 7 bases fit TRBD1. J was trimmed by 0 bases and V by 1 base; bases with no gene match: 6. The CDR3 runs 18 residues. Germline loops: CDR1 SGHAT, CDR2 FQDESV (reference sequence).

The rearrangement joins TRBV2 to TRBJ1-2; TRBD1 agrees at 9 bases. CDR1 SNHLY and CDR2 FYNNEI come from the germline V gene. This CDR3 region has 15 residues. V was clipped by 7 bases and J by 2 bases; unmatched bases: 8. The CDR3, as DNA: TGTGCCAGCATTATCTCACAGGGGGCAAACTATGGCTACACCTTC. This codes for CASIISQGANYGYTF.

This sequence joins TRBV20-1 and TRBJ2-1; a possible D gene is TRBD2 (6 bases). CDR1 and CDR2 (germline): DFQATT, SNEGSKA (reference sequence). CDR3 length: 13 amino acids. Trimming removed 6 bases at V and 5 bases at J, with 14 bases between. The CDR3 reads CSASGGADNEQFF. CDR3 in DNA: TGCAGTGCCAGTGGAGGGGCGGACAATGAGCAGTTCTTC.

This clonotype was counted a few times. The V gene is TRBV6-2 or TRBV6-3, the J gene TRBJ1-1; possible D gene TRBD1, 6 bases. Trimming pared 5 bases from V and 5 bases from J, leaving 18 bases between. Germline assignment: CDR1 MNHEY and CDR2 SVGEGT. The CDR3 runs 15 residues. CDR3 loop: CASSPTGSSRTEAFF. The CDR3 DNA reads TGTGCCAGCAGTCCCACAGGGAGTAGTCGGACTGAAGCTTTCTTT.

This clonotype has only a few counts. The CDR3 region is CASSLLTREAQYF. CDR3 nucleotides: TGCGCCAGCAGCCTCTTGACCCGGGAGGCCCAGTACTTC. The chain is built from TRBV5-1 and TRBJ2-5; 7 bases fit TRBD2. This CDR3 has 13 amino acids. Germline V CDR1 and CDR2: SGHRS, YFSETQ. V shed 4 bases, J shed 9 bases, and the junction held 9 bases outside the gene matches. The entire variable domain, with the rest obtained from reference TRBV5-1 and TRBJ2-5, is as follows: KAGVTQTPRYLIKTRGQQVTLSCSPISGHRSVSWYQQTPGQGLQFLFEYFSETQRNKGNFPGRFSGRQFSNSRSEMNVSTLELGDSALYLCASSLLTREAQYFGPGTRLLVL.

In this sample, this clonotype turned up a few times. V gene TRBV12-2 combines with J gene TRBJ1-1. TRBV12-2 is termed a pseudogene. The CDR3 is 16 residues long. CDR3 protein: CASRLENRVQDTEAFF. CDR3 coding DNA: TGTGCAAGTCGCTTAGAAAATCGGGTCCAGGATACTGAAGCTTTCTTT.

The chain has TRBV7-2 and TRBJ1-1; TRBD1 is a possible D gene (5 bases). The CDR3 extends over 14 amino acids. Trimming took off 4 bases at V and 2 bases at J, with 11 bases between the two ends. The germline gives CDR1 SGHTA, CDR2 FQGNSA. This chain's CDR3 is CASSYGAANTEAFF. CDR3 in DNA: TGTGCCAGCAGCTATGGGGCAGCAAACACTGAAGCTTTCTTT.

This clonotype was seen only a few times. This chain joins TRBV5-1 and TRBJ2-7; the D gene is possibly TRBD1 (8 bases). The CDR3 loop spans 16 amino acids. Per the germline V gene, CDR1 is SGHRS and CDR2 is YFSETQ. V dropped 1 base and J dropped 5 bases, with 19 bases sitting between them. The CDR3 spells CASSLTPTGEGNEQYF. CDR3 sequence (DNA): TGCGCCAGCAGCTTGACCCCGACAGGGGAGGGAAACGAGCAGTACTTC.

In its sample, this clonotype was seen many times. The DNA for the CDR3 is TGTGCCAGCAGCCATTGGGGGGAGACCTACAATGAGCAGTTCTTC. This sequence encodes CASSHWGETYNEQFF. The rearrangement links TRBV3-1 to TRBJ2-1; D is possibly TRBD2 (6 bases). The CDR3 runs to 15 residues. Germline values: CDR1 LGHDT, CDR2 YNNKEL (reference sequence). V was pared by 3 bases and J by 2 bases, with 11 bases between.

The chain is built from TRBV29-1 and TRBJ2-3; TRBD2 aligns across 12 bases. Germline V gives CDR1 SQVTM, CDR2 ANQGSEA. The junction had 7 bases not matched to a gene; V was cut back by 1 base and J by 2 bases. This CDR3 comprises 17 residues. DNA of the CDR3: TGCAGCGTTGAAGGACCCAGGACTAGCGGGGCCACAGATACGCAGTATTTT. Protein product: CSVEGPRTSGATDTQYF.

The sample holds many counts of this clonotype. The genes are TRBV6-1 and TRBJ2-5; D ambiguous. The CDR3 has 13 residues. CDR1 and CDR2 (germline): MNHNS, SASEGT. The V gene lost 6 bases and the J gene lost 2 bases, with 10 bases spanning the gap. The CDR3 coding sequence is TGTGCCAGCAGCGCCTTAATTCAAGAGACCCAGTACTTC. Amino acid sequence: CASSALIQETQYF.

This clonotype was counted a few times. The chain joins TRBV11-2 to TRBJ1-2; 7 nucleotides align to TRBD1. This CDR3 comprises 15 residues. Trimming cost V 4 bases and J 4 bases; bases outside gene matches: 9. Germline V CDR1 and CDR2: SGHAT, FQNNGV. CDR3 sequence (DNA): TGTGCCAGCAGCTCAGAGGACAGGAATCGCTATGGCTACACCTTC. Encoded protein: CASSSEDRNRYGYTF.

V gene TRBV18 combines with J gene TRBJ1-3; D is perhaps TRBD1 (6 bases). V lost 1 base, J lost 0 bases, and 13 bases lay in between. CDR1 is KGHSH, CDR2 LQKENI, per germline. CDR3 length: 17 amino acids. The CDR3 is CASSPRRGISSGNTIYF. CDR3 in DNA: TGTGCCAGCTCACCACGAAGGGGGATAAGCTCTGGAAACACCATATATTTT.

The rearrangement joins TRBV5-6 to TRBJ2-1; tentative D call: TRBD1 (6 bases). This CDR3 is 15 amino acids long. The germline V and J ends were trimmed by 2 bases and 4 bases, with 13 bases remaining between them. Germline V lookup: CDR1 SGHDT, CDR2 YYEEEE. The CDR3 loop reads CASSFDRIFYNEQFF. The CDR3 nucleotides read TGTGCCAGCAGCTTTGACAGGATTTTTTACAATGAGCAGTTCTTC. Full variable domain (missing parts from reference TRBV5-6 and TRBJ2-1): DAGVTQSPTHLIKTRGQQVTLRCSPKSGHDTVSWYQQALGQGPQFIFQYYEEEERQRGNFPDRFSGHQFPNYSSELNVNALLLGDSALYLCASSFDRIFYNEQFFGPGTRLTVL.

The genes are TRBV5-6 and TRBJ1-1; 10 positions agree with TRBD1. Trimming cost V 5 bases and J 1 base; bases outside gene matches: 5. This CDR3 is 15 amino acids long. The V gene's germline CDR1 is SGHDT and CDR2 YYEEEE. CDR3 in amino acids: CASRGQGDSNTEAFF. CDR3 nucleotides: TGTGCCAGCAGAGGACAGGGGGATTCGAACACTGAAGCTTTCTTT. The full variable domain, with the rest looked up from reference TRBV5-6 and TRBJ1-1, is DAGVTQSPTHLIKTRGQQVTLRCSPKSGHDTVSWYQQALGQGPQFIFQYYEEEERQRGNFPDRFSGHQFPNYSSELNVNALLLGDSALYLCASRGQGDSNTEAFFGQGTRLTVV.

The sample holds a few counts of this clonotype. The J gene is TRBJ1-2, the V gene TRBV29-1; tentative D call: TRBD1 (6 bases). This CDR3 is built from 10 residues. V was pared by 8 bases and J by 7 bases, with 11 bases between. Germline assignment: CDR1 SQVTM and CDR2 ANQGSEA. The CDR3 sequence: CSTTGAGYTF. CDR3 in DNA: TGCAGCACAACGGGGGCTGGCTACACCTTC. Supplemented by reference TRBV29-1 and TRBJ1-2, the full variable domain reads SAVISQKPSRDICQRGTSLTIQCQVDSQVTMMFWYRQQPGQSLTLIATANQGSEATYESGFVIDKFPISRPNLTFSTLTVSNMSPEDSSIYLCSTTGAGYTFGSGTRLTVV.